A selection of T cell receptor beta chains follows, all from one sample in a study of shared clonotypes between healthy human individuals. TCRdb keeps only in-frame clones here, not all; method: immunoSEQ multiplex PCR. Of 1.4 million or so clones in the sample, approximately 98.5% were seen once. The sequenced sample was naive CD4+ T cells sorted from blood. These TCRs come from a man aged 25-45 years in good health. CDR3s include the opening cysteine and the closing phenylalanine or tryptophan. Each record gives: CDR3 protein, V gene, clone size. Not all rows give a size; the values are once, few, many and, for expanded clones, a class.

CATSRDRGSNQPQHF | TRBV15 | NA
CASSPWQGMGLNTEAFF | TRBV28 | NA
CASSFDTVPYEQYF | TRBV7-9 | NA
CASSFTFDQPQHF | TRBV28 | NA
CASSQDTPAYNEQFF | TRBV14 | NA
CASRSDTGAFF | TRBV5-1 | NA
CASSTGGQPQHF | TRBV27 | NA
CASSLASGATYNEQFF | TRBV5-1 | NA
CASFSSGGWQPQHF | TRBV6-5 | NA
CASSRNPVTGELFF | TRBV19 | NA
CASSARLAGTTEQYF | TRBV2 | NA
CASRQTPGSKETQYF | TRBV2 | NA
CASSSPLGELYNEQFF | TRBV7-9 | NA
CASSSRRGVSGRSTDTQYF | TRBV27 | NA
CASSSEGRGAGELFF | TRBV5-4 | NA
CASSFEGIETQYF | TRBV5-6 | NA
CASTRFGRETQYF | TRBV28 | once
CASSKAGGLTLYNEQFF | TRBV21-1 | NA
CASSNPGQKGRDGYTF | TRBV25-1 | NA
CARSPRGGSSYNEQFF | TRBV5-3 | NA
CASSALGEQYF | TRBV7-9 | NA
CASSRGGQTHEQYF | TRBV11-2 | NA
CASSLSRTGIAKNIQYF | TRBV28 | NA
CASRSGFEQYF | TRBV13 | NA
CASQVGGRYTF | TRBV9 | NA
CASSLEGSGIGQYF | TRBV5-4 | NA
CASQGLAVNEQFF | TRBV11-2 | NA
CASSLAKSRGPYEQYF | TRBV5-1 | NA
CASSPDRGPRNSYEQYF | TRBV5-1 | NA
CASSSAGGPDIQYF | TRBV7-9 | NA
CASSETSFKGNEQFF | TRBV5-4 | NA
CATSRIDRSAYEQYF | TRBV15 | NA
CASSFREQETQYF | TRBV27 | NA
CAWSTGQGGAYEQYF | TRBV30 | NA
CASRGEGGNQPQHF | TRBV6-5 | once
CASSLTGRTTETQYF | TRBV5-1 | NA
CASSRTPSYNEQFF | TRBV4-3 | NA
CAWDSGTRVGTGELFF | TRBV30 | NA
CASSRWSKSGKLELSEQFF | TRBV5-1 | NA
CASSQDRAGGYTF | TRBV6-5 | NA
CSVTRRTDTEAFF | TRBV29-1 | NA
CSVDGKGRFEQYF | TRBV29-1 | NA
CASSQGTPDGELFF | TRBV5-1 | once
CASSENVAGVHYEQYF | TRBV10-1 | NA
CASSLWGEMNTEAFF | TRBV27 | NA
CASSRRPGREAFF | TRBV7-2 | NA
CASSRRTSGANTGELFF | TRBV18 | NA
CASMGQRNEKLFF | TRBV28 | NA
CASSYGTGGAYGYTF | TRBV7-3 | NA
CASRPSGRAGESTGELFF | TRBV5-1 | NA
CASSTTGLNTGELFF | TRBV19 | NA
CASSRDFRTGELFF | TRBV27 | NA
CAISPTGQGWETQYF | TRBV10-3 | NA
CASSRQGVLGYTF | TRBV19 | NA
CASSNSRGLRTDTQYF | TRBV18 | NA
CASSAAGTHSNQPQHF | TRBV19 | NA
CASSLRAGDRDTQYF | TRBV5-1 | NA
CSVERGLNTEAFF | TRBV29-1 | NA